This T cell receptor (beta chain) was recovered during a study of T cells in Graves' hyperthyroidism and ophthalmopathy. Study-level results: Ophthalmopathy, which appeared later, was predicted by the model a median approximately six months before onset. In the analysis, a 13 V-J model separated ophthalmopathy from stable hyperthyroidism.

There are many counts of this clonotype. Its antigen remains unidentified. Lactation, pregnancy, other autoimmune disease or uncontrolled infection led to exclusion of patients. Amplified regions were TCR beta CDR3 sequences from RNA transcripts. HTBI primers were used for first-round RT-PCR of the TCR CDR3. TCRdb re-analysed the multiplex PCR reads in MiXCR, keeping a single row per CDR3 protein. This table holds 200,000 to 250,000 distinct CDR3 sequences, almost 25% found once. The CDR3 runs 16 residues. After removal of 1 base from V and 6 bases from J, the junction contained 5 bases not matched to a gene. Per germline, CDR1 LNHNV and CDR2 YYDKDF (reference sequence).

The sequenced sample consisted of blood. The rearrangement uses TRBV15 and TRBJ1-6; 8 bases map to TRBD1. The TCR comes from a woman aged 40-49 years with Graves' ophthalmopathy. The CDR3 nucleotides read TGTGCCACCAGCAGAGGCCCGGGACAGGCTAATTCACCCCTCCACTTT. This translates into CATSRGPGQANSPLHF.